The clone carrying this TCR beta chain was observed a few times. Its antigen is as yet unknown. The sample originates from a study of vaccination and CD4 T cells after COVID-19. Study context: SARS-CoV-2, HCoV-NL63, HCoV-OC43 and HCoV-229E supplied the overlapping spike peptides used to stimulate cells.

The study sequenced cultured CD4+ T cell DNA using the Oncomine TCR Beta short-read assay. One entry per CDR3 protein, called by TCRdb with MiXCR from the PCR reads. The sample consists of roughly 11,000 distinct CDR3 sequences, about two fifths of them appearing once. Treatment of the sample: roughly 10-day PBMC culture with coronavirus spike peptide pools or control peptides (ViraFEST assay). Culture proceeded for about 10 days, and CD4+ T cells were then isolated by negative selection. Whole-study results and caveats: Convalescent patients were relatively few, and early post-infection timepoints were missing.

V lost 4 bases to trimming and J lost 3 bases; unmatched junction nucleotides: 2. CDR1 and CDR2 (germline): MNHNS, SASEGT. This CDR3 has 15 amino acids. This sequence was found in a human donor who had recovered from COVID-19. Input material: CD4+ T cells from blood, cultured in vitro. The V and J genes are TRBV6-1 and TRBJ2-1; 11 positions match TRBD1. The CDR3 protein is CASSAGTGGYNEQFF. CDR3 nucleotides: TGTGCCAGCAGTGCCGGGACAGGGGGCTACAATGAGCAGTTCTTC.